Below, 3 T cell receptor beta chains from the same sample are listed, as sequenced in a study of yellow fever vaccine responses in identical twins. TCRdb reanalysed the RT-PCR reads using MiXCR and keeps one entry per CDR3 protein. The profile shows 3,000 to 3,500 distinct CDR3 sequences, about 88% of them singletons. Here the sequenced sample was T cells from blood (PBMCs), unsorted or a sorted subset (not recorded which), taken before or after yellow fever vaccination (not recorded which). Every receptor here comes from a woman aged 18-35 years who received the yellow fever vaccine.

This chain links TRBV5-4 with TRBJ2-7; the D is unclear. The V end was cut by 0 bases, the J end by 5 bases, with 9 bases between. The CDR3 covers 13 residues. Germline assignment: CDR1 SGHNT and CDR2 YYREEE (reference sequence). The DNA of the CDR3 is TGTGCCAGCAGCTTGGATTTCGGCGACGAGCAGTACTTC. Amino acid sequence: CASSLDFGDEQYF.

The genes are TRBV10-1 and TRBJ1-2, with unresolved D. The CDR3 is 17 residues long. V gave up 0 bases and J gave up 3 bases, with 17 bases separating them. Germline lookup yields CDR1 WNHNN and CDR2 SYGVQD (reference sequence). The CDR3 DNA reads as TGCGCCAGCAGTGAGTCTTGGGCTGGAGGGAGAGACTATGGCTACACCTTC. Its protein is CASSESWAGGRDYGYTF.

This clonotype was counted between two and nine times. This sequence joins TRBV29-1 and TRBJ1-4; tentatively, D is TRBD1 (5 bases). The CDR3 is made up of 14 amino acids. Germline lookup yields CDR1 SQVTM and CDR2 ANQGSEA. The V end was cut by 5 bases, the J end by 0 bases, with 10 bases between. The CDR3 reads CSVQTVATNEKLFF. The DNA of the CDR3 is TGCAGCGTTCAGACAGTTGCAACTAATGAAAAACTGTTTTTT.